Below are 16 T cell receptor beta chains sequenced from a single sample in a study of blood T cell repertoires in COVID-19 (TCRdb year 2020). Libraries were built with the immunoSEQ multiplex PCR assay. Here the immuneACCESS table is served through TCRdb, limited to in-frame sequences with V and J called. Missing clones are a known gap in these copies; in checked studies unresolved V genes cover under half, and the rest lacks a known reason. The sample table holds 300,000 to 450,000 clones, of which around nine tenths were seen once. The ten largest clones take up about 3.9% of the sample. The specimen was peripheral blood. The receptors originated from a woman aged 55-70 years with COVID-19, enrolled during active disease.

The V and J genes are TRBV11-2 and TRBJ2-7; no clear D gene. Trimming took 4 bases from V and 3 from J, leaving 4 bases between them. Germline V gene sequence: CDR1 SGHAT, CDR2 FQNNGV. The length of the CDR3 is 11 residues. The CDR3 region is CASSSVYEQYF. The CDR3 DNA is TGTGCCAGCAGCTCCGTCTACGAGCAGTACTTC.

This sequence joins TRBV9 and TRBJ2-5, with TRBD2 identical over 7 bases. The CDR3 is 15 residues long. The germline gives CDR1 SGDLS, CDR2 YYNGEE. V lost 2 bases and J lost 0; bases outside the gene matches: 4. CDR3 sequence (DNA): TGTGCCAGCAGCGTTGGGGGGGAGTACCAAGAGACCCAGTACTTC. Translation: CASSVGGEYQETQYF. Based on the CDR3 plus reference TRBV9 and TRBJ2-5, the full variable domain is DSGVTQTPKHLITATGQRVTLRCSPRSGDLSVYWYQQSLDQGLQFLIQYYNGEERAKGNILERFSAQQFPDLHSELNLSSLELGDSALYFCASSVGGEYQETQYFGPGTRLLVL.

Here the CDR3 reads CASSERSGWTDTQYF. As DNA, the CDR3 is TGTGCCAGCAGTGAAAGGTCAGGGTGGACAGATACGCAGTATTTT. The rearrangement links TRBV6-1 to TRBJ2-3, with D perhaps TRBD1 (5 bases). CDR1 and CDR2 (germline): MNHNS, SASEGT. Trimming took off 2 bases at V and 3 bases at J, with 12 bases between the two ends. The CDR3 is 15 residues long.

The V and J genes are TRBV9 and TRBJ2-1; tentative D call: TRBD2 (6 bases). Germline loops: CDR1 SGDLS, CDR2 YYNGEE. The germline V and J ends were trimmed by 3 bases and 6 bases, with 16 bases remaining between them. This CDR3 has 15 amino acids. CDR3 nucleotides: TGTGCCAGCAGCGCCTTCAGGACTACCAGCAATGAGCAGTTCTTC. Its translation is CASSAFRTTSNEQFF.

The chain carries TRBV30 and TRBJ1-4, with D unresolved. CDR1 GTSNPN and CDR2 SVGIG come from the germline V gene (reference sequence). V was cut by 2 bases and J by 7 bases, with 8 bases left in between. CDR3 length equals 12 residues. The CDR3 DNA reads TGTGCCTGGAGTCGGGAAAGTGAAAAACTGTTTTTT. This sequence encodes CAWSRESEKLFF.

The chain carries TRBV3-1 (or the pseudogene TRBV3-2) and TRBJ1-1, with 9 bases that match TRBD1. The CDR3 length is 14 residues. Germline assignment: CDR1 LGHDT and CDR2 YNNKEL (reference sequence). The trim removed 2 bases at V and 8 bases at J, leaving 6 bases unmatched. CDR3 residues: CASSQLTGGVEAFF. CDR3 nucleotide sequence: TGTGCCAGCAGCCAACTTACAGGGGGCGTCGAAGCTTTCTTT.

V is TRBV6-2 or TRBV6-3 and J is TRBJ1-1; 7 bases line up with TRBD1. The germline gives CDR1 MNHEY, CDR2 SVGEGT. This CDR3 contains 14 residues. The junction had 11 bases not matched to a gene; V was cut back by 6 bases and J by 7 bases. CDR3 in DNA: TGTGCCAGCAGCCTCAGACAGGGAACCATTGAAGCTTTCTTT. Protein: CASSLRQGTIEAFF.

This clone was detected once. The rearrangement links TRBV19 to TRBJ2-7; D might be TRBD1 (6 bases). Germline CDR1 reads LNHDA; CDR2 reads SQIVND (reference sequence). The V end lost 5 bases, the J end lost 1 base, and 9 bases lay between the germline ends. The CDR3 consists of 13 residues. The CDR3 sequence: CASSVGQSYEQYF. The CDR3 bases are TGTGCCAGTAGTGTAGGACAGTCCTACGAGCAGTACTTC. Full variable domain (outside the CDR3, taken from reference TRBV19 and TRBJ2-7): DGGITQSPKYLFRKEGQNVTLSCEQNLNHDAMYWYRQDPGQGLRLIYYSQIVNDFQKGDIAEGYSVSREKKESFPLTVTSAQKNPTAFYLCASSVGQSYEQYFGPGTRLTVT.

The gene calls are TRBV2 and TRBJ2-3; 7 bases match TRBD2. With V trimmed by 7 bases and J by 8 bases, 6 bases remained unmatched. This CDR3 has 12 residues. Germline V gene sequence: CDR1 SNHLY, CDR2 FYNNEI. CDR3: CASIPSGGTQYF. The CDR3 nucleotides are TGTGCCAGCATCCCCTCGGGGGGTACGCAGTATTTT.

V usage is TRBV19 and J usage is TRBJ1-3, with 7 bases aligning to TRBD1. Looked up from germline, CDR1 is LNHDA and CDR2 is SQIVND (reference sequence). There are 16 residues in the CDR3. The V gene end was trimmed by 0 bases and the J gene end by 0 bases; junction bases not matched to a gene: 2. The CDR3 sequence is CASSIDRDSSGNTIYF. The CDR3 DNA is TGTGCCAGTAGTATAGACCGGGACAGCTCTGGAAACACCATATATTTT.

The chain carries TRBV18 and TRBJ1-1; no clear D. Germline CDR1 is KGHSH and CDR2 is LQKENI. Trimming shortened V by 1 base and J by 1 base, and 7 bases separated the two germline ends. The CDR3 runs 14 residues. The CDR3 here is CASSPLTGNTEAFF. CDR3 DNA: TGTGCCAGCTCACCACTGACGGGGAACACTGAAGCTTTCTTT.

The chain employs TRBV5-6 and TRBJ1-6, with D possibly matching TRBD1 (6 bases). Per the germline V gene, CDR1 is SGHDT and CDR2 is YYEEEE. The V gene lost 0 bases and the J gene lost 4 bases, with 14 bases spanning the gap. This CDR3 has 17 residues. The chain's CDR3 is CASSLDTGIPYNSPLHF. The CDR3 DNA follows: TGTGCCAGCAGCTTGGATACAGGGATACCATATAATTCACCCCTCCACTTT. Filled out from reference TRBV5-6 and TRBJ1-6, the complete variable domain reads DAGVTQSPTHLIKTRGQQVTLRCSPKSGHDTVSWYQQALGQGPQFIFQYYEEEERQRGNFPDRFSGHQFPNYSSELNVNALLLGDSALYLCASSLDTGIPYNSPLHFGNGTRLTVT.

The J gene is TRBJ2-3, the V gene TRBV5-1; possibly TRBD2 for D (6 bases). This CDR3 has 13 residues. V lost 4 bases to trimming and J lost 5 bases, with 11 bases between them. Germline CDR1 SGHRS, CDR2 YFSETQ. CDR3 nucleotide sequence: TGCGCCAGCAGCGAACTAGCAGAAGATACGCAGTATTTT. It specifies CASSELAEDTQYF. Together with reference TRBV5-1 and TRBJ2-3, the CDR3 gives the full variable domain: KAGVTQTPRYLIKTRGQQVTLSCSPISGHRSVSWYQQTPGQGLQFLFEYFSETQRNKGNFPGRFSGRQFSNSRSEMNVSTLELGDSALYLCASSELAEDTQYFGPGTRLTVL.

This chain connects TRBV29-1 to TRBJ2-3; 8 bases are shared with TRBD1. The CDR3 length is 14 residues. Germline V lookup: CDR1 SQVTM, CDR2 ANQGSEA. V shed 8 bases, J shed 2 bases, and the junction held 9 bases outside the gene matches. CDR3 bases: TGCAGCACCAACAGGGGGAGAGACACAGATACGCAGTATTTT. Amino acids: CSTNRGRDTDTQYF.

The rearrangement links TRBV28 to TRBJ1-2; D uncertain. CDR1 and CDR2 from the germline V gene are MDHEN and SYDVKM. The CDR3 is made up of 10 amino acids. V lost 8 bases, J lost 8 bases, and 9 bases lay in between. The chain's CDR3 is CASLYRGYTF. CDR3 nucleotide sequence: TGTGCCAGCCTTTATCGGGGCTACACCTTC.

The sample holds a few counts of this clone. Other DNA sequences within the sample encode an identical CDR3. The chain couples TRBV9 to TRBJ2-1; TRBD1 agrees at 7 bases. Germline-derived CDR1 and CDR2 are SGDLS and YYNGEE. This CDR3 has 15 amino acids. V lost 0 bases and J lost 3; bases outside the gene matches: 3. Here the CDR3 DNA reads TGTGCCAGCAGCGTAGCAGGACAGGACTACAATGAGCAGTTCTTC. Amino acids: CASSVAGQDYNEQFF.